The clone carrying this T cell receptor (beta chain) was seen a single time. Its antigen is unknown. V dropped 5 bases and J dropped 0; count of bases not matched to a gene: 8. This CDR3 has 16 amino acids. CDR1 SGHKS and CDR2 YYEKEE come from the germline V gene (reference sequence). ViraFEST assay sequencing came after antigen-specific CD4+ T cells were expanded with viral peptide pools. At the end of more than 8 days of culture, CD4+ T cells were isolated. Each person got two doses of an mRNA SARS-CoV-2 vaccine, BNT162b2 or mRNA-1273. The entry originates in a study of vaccination effects on CD4 cells after COVID-19. Study at large: Post-vaccine samples followed the second dose by a median of 72 days. Findings of the study overall: Late post-vaccination samples showed marked contraction of infection- and vaccine-induced clones.

The table came from immunoSEQ multiplex PCR; TCRdb's copy has only in-frame clones and leaves some out. The sample lists approximately 23,000 clones, around 70% occurring once. The chain links TRBV5-5 to TRBJ1-5, with TRBD1 matching 7 bases. The TCR sequence derives from a human donor who received a COVID-19 vaccine. The material sequenced was CD4+ T cells from PBMCs cultured with SARS-CoV-2 spike peptides, taken after COVID-19 vaccination. DNA of the CDR3: TGTGCCAGCAGTCTGAGGGACAGCAATAGCAATCAGCCCCAGCATTTT. Protein: CASSLRDSNSNQPQHF.